The T cell receptor beta chain under discussion was sequenced for a study of shared clonotypes between healthy human individuals. Comments on this clone: Its antigen is currently unknown.

The CDR3 sequence is 15 residues long. Per germline, CDR1 MDHEN and CDR2 SYDVKM. Trimming left V 1 base short and J 2 bases short, with 8 bases between. Whole-study results and caveats: Between a handful of donors, naive CD4 clonotypes were shared at a level of approximately 5%. Sequencing depth was expected to influence donor clonotype sharing. At large depth, rarefaction still showed sorted-subset sequencing to be incomplete.

Produced via immunoSEQ multiplex PCR; TCRdb's table is partial and in-frame only. This repertoire shows a few million clones, approximately 95% found once; its top ten account for 0.35% to 0.5%. CD45RA-negative memory and CD45RA+ naive subsets were split from the CD4+ cells. The sequence derives from a man younger than 35 in good health. Some clones in this sample may be carry-over from other donors' samples. The specimen sequenced was naive CD4+ T cells from PBMCs. Described subset: CD45RA+ positively selected. The rearrangement uses TRBV28 and TRBJ1-4; unclear D gene. The chain's CDR3 is CASSLFYGTNEKLFF. CDR3 nucleotide sequence: TGTGCCAGCAGTTTATTCTACGGGACTAATGAAAAACTGTTTTTT.